The rows below give T cell receptor beta chains drawn from one sample of a study of blood T cell repertoires in COVID-19. Profiled with immunoSEQ multiplex PCR; TCRdb holds only in-frame clones, not every one. The sample holds 90,000 to 130,000 clones, nearly 90% seen once. Sequencing was carried out using peripheral blood. These receptor sequences come from a human donor in a cohort sampled during active COVID-19. CDR3s include the opening cysteine and the closing phenylalanine or tryptophan. The D gene is left open where the match is weak. Where a row states a size, it is once, few, many or the class of an expanded clone; other rows omit it.

d_gene,j_gene,v_gene,abundance,CDR3nt,CDR3aa
TRBD2,TRBJ2-7,TRBV4-2,NA,TGTGCCAGCAGCCTGCGGACTAGCGCAACCTACGAGCAGTACTTC,CASSLRTSATYEQYF
NA,TRBJ1-6,TRBV9,NA,TGTGCCAGCAGCAGGGGTGGTTCACCCCTCCACTTT,CASSRGGSPLHF
NA,TRBJ1-1,TRBV12-3/TRBV12-4,NA,TGTGCCAGCAGCACGCTCGGTGCTGAAGCTTTCTTT,CASSTLGAEAFF
TRBD1,TRBJ1-2,TRBV7-2,NA,TGTGCCAGCAGCGGCCCCGGGACAGGGATTAACTATGGCTACACCTTC,CASSGPGTGINYGYTF
TRBD1,TRBJ1-3,TRBV28,few,TGTGCCAGCAGTCCCCAGGGGGCGAGAAACACCATATATTTT,CASSPQGARNTIYF
TRBD2,TRBJ2-7,TRBV5-4,NA,TGTGCCAGCAGCACCGGGCCGCGGGGGGAGCAGTACTTC,CASSTGPRGEQYF
NA,TRBJ1-3,TRBV11-3,NA,TGTGCCAGCAGCTTTCCCAGGGGCTCTGGAAACACCATATATTTT,CASSFPRGSGNTIYF
TRBD1,TRBJ1-6,TRBV7-9,NA,TGTGCCAGCAGCTTTGATGGGACAGTGAGAAATTCACCCCTCCACTTT,CASSFDGTVRNSPLHF
TRBD2,TRBJ2-5,TRBV15,NA,TGTGCCACCAGCAGAGGGAGACTAGCGGGGGGCCAATACCAAGAGACCCAGTACTTC,CATSRGRLAGGQYQETQYF
NA,TRBJ1-1,TRBV9,NA,TGTGCCAGCAGCCCCCGGGGGGTGGGGGGGGGTACTGAAGCTTTCTTT,CASSPRGVGGGTEAFF
TRBD1,TRBJ1-1,TRBV28,NA,TGTGCCAGCAGTCCAACTCGAGGCGGACCAGGGGGAGCTTTCTTT,CASSPTRGGPGGAFF
TRBD1,TRBJ2-6,TRBV19,NA,TGTGCCAGTACTACAGGGGCTGGGGCCAACGTCCTGACTTTC,CASTTGAGANVLTF
TRBD1,TRBJ1-4,TRBV6-5,NA,TGTGCCAGCAGCGGACAGGGAAGGTCTAATGAAAAACTGTTTTTT,CASSGQGRSNEKLFF
NA,TRBJ2-7,TRBV28,once,TGTGCCATCAAAGGGGCCTACGAGCAGTACTTC,CAIKGAYEQYF
TRBD1,TRBJ1-2,TRBV3-1/TRBV3-2,NA,TGTGCCAGCAGCCAAGGGACAGGGAGGGGGTATGGCTACACCTTC,CASSQGTGRGYGYTF
NA,TRBJ2-1,TRBV11-2,NA,TGTGCCAGCAGCTTTCGTAGCTCCTACAATGAGCAGTTCTTC,CASSFRSSYNEQFF
TRBD2,TRBJ2-1,TRBV6-5,once,TGTGCCAGCAGTTACGGACTAGCGGGAAATGAGCAGTTCTTC,CASSYGLAGNEQFF
NA,TRBJ2-4,TRBV28,NA,TGTGCCAGCAGTATAGGACTAGCCAAAAACATTCAGTACTTC,CASSIGLAKNIQYF
NA,TRBJ1-2,TRBV14,NA,TGTGCCAGCAGCCAAGTTGGCTTATATGGCTACACCTTC,CASSQVGLYGYTF